The 18 T cell receptor beta chains below all came from one sample that was sequenced in a study of CD8 T cells in Susac syndrome. It was with random hexamers that 0.5 to 1 ug RNA was reverse transcribed. Each CDR3 protein gets one entry after TCRdb re-called the immunoSEQ multiplex PCR reads with MiXCR. The table has roughly 110,000 distinct CDR3 sequences, 85% to 95% seen once. The sample consisted of CD8+ T cells from PBMCs. These receptors originate from a human donor in good health.

The rearrangement links TRBV5-4 to TRBJ2-3; possible D gene TRBD2, 6 bases. With 4 bases removed from V and 0 bases from J, the gap between germline ends came to 15 bases. The CDR3 extends over 16 amino acids. Looked up from germline, CDR1 is SGHNT and CDR2 is YYREEE (reference sequence). The CDR3: CASSPGVSESTDTQYF. The CDR3 region has the DNA TGTGCCAGCAGCCCGGGGGTTAGCGAGAGCACAGATACGCAGTATTTT. The entire variable domain, with the rest obtained from reference TRBV5-4 and TRBJ2-3, is as follows: ETGVTQSPTHLIKTRGQQVTLRCSSQSGHNTVSWYQQALGQGPQFIFQYYREEENGRGNFPPRFSGLQFPNYSSELNVNALELDDSALYLCASSPGVSESTDTQYFGPGTRLTVL.

The chain has TRBV7-9 and TRBJ1-3; D remains unclear. The V and J ends lost 7 bases and 0 bases respectively, with 7 bases between them. From germline, CDR1 is SEHNR and CDR2 FQNEAQ (reference sequence). This CDR3 has 13 amino acids. CDR3 nucleotide sequence: TGTGCCAGCACCCTTCGCTCTGGAAACACCATATATTTT. This gives the protein CASTLRSGNTIYF.

The chain links TRBV29-1 to TRBJ2-1, with 8 bases lining up with TRBD1. CDR1 and CDR2 from the germline V gene are SQVTM and ANQGSEA. The V and J ends lost 4 bases and 6 bases, in that order; junction bases with no gene match: 11. CDR3 length: 15 residues. The CDR3, as DNA: TGCAGCGTTGGCGGAAGGCAGGGGGCGAGCAATGAGCAGTTCTTC. Amino acid sequence: CSVGGRQGASNEQFF.

This chain joins TRBV6-2 or TRBV6-3 and TRBJ2-1; a weak D match, TRBD2 (6 bases). Trimming stripped 0 bases from V and 4 bases from J, with 13 bases between. Germline V lookup: CDR1 MNHEY, CDR2 SVGEGT. This CDR3 has 16 amino acids. In DNA form, the CDR3 reads TGTGCCAGCAGTTACTCTTTGTTAGCGGAATACAATGAGCAGTTCTTC. The encoded protein is CASSYSLLAEYNEQFF.

The chain recombines TRBV7-2 with TRBJ1-1; possibly TRBD1 for D (5 bases). V was trimmed by 3 bases and J by 6 bases, leaving 14 bases between them. The germline CDR1 and CDR2 sequences are SGHTA and FQGNSA. This CDR3 region has 14 residues. CDR3 sequence: CASSFPLLGAEAFF. In nucleotides, the CDR3 is TGTGCCAGCAGCTTCCCCCTCCTAGGGGCTGAAGCTTTCTTT. Full variable domain (outside the CDR3, taken from reference TRBV7-2 and TRBJ1-1): GAGVSQSPSNKVTEKGKDVELRCDPISGHTALYWYRQSLGQGLEFLIYFQGNSAPDKSGLPSDRFSAERTGGSVSTLTIQRTQQEDSAVYLCASSFPLLGAEAFFGQGTRLTVV.

The genes are TRBV5-5 and TRBJ2-7; a weak D match, TRBD1 (5 bases). The germline V gene encodes CDR1 SGHKS and CDR2 YYEKEE (reference sequence). Trimming left V 3 bases short and J 2 bases short, with 15 bases between. This CDR3 has 15 amino acids. DNA of the CDR3: TGTGCCAGCAGCTCAGGGCCCAGCTTGACCTACGAGCAGTACTTC. It codes for CASSSGPSLTYEQYF.

This clonotype was found once. The rearrangement links TRBV10-1 to TRBJ2-2, with D unresolved. Per germline, CDR1 WNHNN and CDR2 SYGVQD (reference sequence). V lost 7 bases and J 1 base, leaving 7 bases between the germline ends. The CDR3 contains 13 residues. CDR3: CASNPGNTGELFF. The CDR3 bases are TGCGCCAGCAATCCGGGGAACACCGGGGAGCTGTTTTTT.

This chain connects TRBV9 to TRBJ1-1; D might be TRBD1 (5 bases). The CDR3 is 15 amino acids. Trimming stripped 0 bases from V and 6 bases from J, with 15 bases between. Germline V lookup: CDR1 SGDLS, CDR2 YYNGEE. The chain's CDR3 is CASSVGNGVGAEAFF. CDR3 sequence (DNA): TGTGCCAGCAGCGTAGGAAACGGGGTAGGGGCTGAAGCTTTCTTT. The full variable domain, its missing parts supplied by reference TRBV9 and TRBJ1-1, is DSGVTQTPKHLITATGQRVTLRCSPRSGDLSVYWYQQSLDQGLQFLIQYYNGEERAKGNILERFSAQQFPDLHSELNLSSLELGDSALYFCASSVGNGVGAEAFFGQGTRLTVV.

J is TRBJ1-1 and V is TRBV6-2 or TRBV6-3; 8 nucleotides line up with TRBD1. The germline V gene has CDR1 MNHEY and CDR2 SVGEGT. This CDR3 has 13 residues. The trim removed 2 bases at V and 5 bases at J, leaving 1 base unmatched. The CDR3, as DNA: TGTGCCAGCAGTTACGGGACAGGAACTGAAGCTTTCTTT. Protein: CASSYGTGTEAFF.

V usage is TRBV23-1 and J usage is TRBJ1-1; the D is unclear. TRBV23-1 is labeled an ORF, and its function is uncertain. Trimming took 6 bases from V and 0 from J, leaving 11 bases between them. The CDR3 is made up of 14 amino acids. The CDR3 nucleotides are TGCGCCAGCAGCCGCAGAGAAATGAACACTGAAGCTTTCTTT. Amino acids: CASSRREMNTEAFF.

The genes are TRBV10-3 and TRBJ1-1; no firm D call. The ends were cut back, 7 bases at V and 1 base at J, with 4 bases in the middle. CDR3 size: 11 residues. The germline V gene encodes CDR1 ENHRY and CDR2 SYGVKD. This CDR3 is CAIKENTEAFF. CDR3 DNA: TGTGCCATCAAGGAGAACACTGAAGCTTTCTTT.

CDR3 protein: CASSRDGGFSPLHF. CDR3 coding DNA: TGTGCCAGCAGCCGGGACGGCGGGTTTTCACCCCTCCACTTT. This chain joins TRBV27 and TRBJ1-6; possible D gene TRBD1, 5 bases. This CDR3 comprises 14 residues. V shed 6 bases and J shed 9 bases, with 15 bases lying between them. The germline CDR1 and CDR2 sequences are MNHEY and SMNVEV (reference sequence).

CDR3 DNA: TGTGCCAGCAGCCTATGGGTTAGCACAGATACGCAGTATTTT. Translated, it gives CASSLWVSTDTQYF. The chain employs TRBV4-2 and TRBJ2-3, with D uncertain. CDR3 length: 14 amino acids. Germline CDR1 and CDR2: LGHNA and YNFKEQ. V was trimmed by 4 bases and J by 0 bases, leaving 8 bases between them.

The chain carries TRBV29-1 and TRBJ1-4; 7 bases are a match to TRBD1. The ends lost 7 bases at V and 5 bases at J; junction bases unmatched: 10. CDR3 length: 14 residues. CDR1 and CDR2 from the germline V gene are SQVTM and ANQGSEA. The CDR3 protein is CSAGVQGTNEKLFF. The CDR3 coding sequence is TGCAGCGCGGGGGTACAGGGGACGAATGAAAAACTGTTTTTT.

The genes are TRBV9 and TRBJ2-7; tentatively, D is TRBD1 or TRBD2 (5 bases each). The CDR3 extends over 15 amino acids. Germline loops: CDR1 SGDLS, CDR2 YYNGEE. Trimming shortened V by 3 bases and J by 0 bases, and 13 bases separated the two germline ends. The CDR3 DNA sequence: TGTGCCAGCAGCGCGGGGCCAGGGTACTCCTACGAGCAGTACTTC. It codes for CASSAGPGYSYEQYF. Based on the CDR3 plus reference TRBV9 and TRBJ2-7, the full variable domain is DSGVTQTPKHLITATGQRVTLRCSPRSGDLSVYWYQQSLDQGLQFLIQYYNGEERAKGNILERFSAQQFPDLHSELNLSSLELGDSALYFCASSAGPGYSYEQYFGPGTRLTVT.

This clonotype was seen once. The chain employs TRBV7-8 and TRBJ2-4, with D possibly TRBD2 on 6 matching bases. This CDR3 has 15 amino acids. Per the germline V gene, CDR1 is SGHVS and CDR2 is FQNEAQ. V lost 5 bases, J lost 7 bases, and 18 bases lay in between. In DNA, the CDR3 is TGTGCCAGCAGCGGAGGCGGGGCTACATGGAACATTCAGTACTTC. It is translated as CASSGGGATWNIQYF. Looking up the rest from reference TRBV7-8 and TRBJ2-4 gives the full variable domain: GAGVSQSPRYKVAKRGQDVALRCDPISGHVSLFWYQQALGQGPEFLTYFQNEAQLDKSGLPSDRFFAERPEGSVSTLKIQRTQQEDSAVYLCASSGGGATWNIQYFGAGTRLSVL.

This chain connects TRBV27 to TRBJ2-6, with TRBD1 as a possible D gene (5 bases). The germline CDR1 and CDR2 sequences are MNHEY and SMNVEV (reference sequence). Between the trimmed V and J ends, which lost 4 bases and 2 bases, there was a span of 15 bases. The CDR3 covers 17 residues. The chain's CDR3 is CASSSDRRQPGANVLTF. The CDR3 region has the DNA TGTGCCAGCAGTTCCGACAGAAGGCAGCCTGGGGCCAACGTCCTGACTTTC.

The CDR3 nucleotides are TGTGCCAGCAGCTTAGAAGTCTTCCTCGGGCAGGGCACTGAAGCTTTCTTT. It yields the protein CASSLEVFLGQGTEAFF. The genes are TRBV11-2 and TRBJ1-1; a possible D gene is TRBD1 (5 bases). The CDR3 is 17 amino acids. Germline values: CDR1 SGHAT, CDR2 FQNNGV. The V and J ends lost 0 bases and 4 bases respectively, with 18 bases between them.